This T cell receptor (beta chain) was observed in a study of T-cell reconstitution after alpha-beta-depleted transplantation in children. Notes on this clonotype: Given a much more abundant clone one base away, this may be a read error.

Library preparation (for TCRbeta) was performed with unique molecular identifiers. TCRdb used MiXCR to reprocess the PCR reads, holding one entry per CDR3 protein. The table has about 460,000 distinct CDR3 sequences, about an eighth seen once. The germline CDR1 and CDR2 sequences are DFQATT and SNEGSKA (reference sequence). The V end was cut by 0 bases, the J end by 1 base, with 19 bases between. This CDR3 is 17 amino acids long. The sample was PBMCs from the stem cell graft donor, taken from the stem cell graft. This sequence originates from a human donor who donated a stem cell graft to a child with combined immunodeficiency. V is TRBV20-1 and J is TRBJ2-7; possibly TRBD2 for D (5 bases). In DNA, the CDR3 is TGCAGTGCTAGAGATCTAGCCTTGGAGCTACTTTCCTACGAGCAGTACTTC. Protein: CSARDLALELLSYEQYF.